This T cell receptor beta chain was captured by sequencing in a study of shared clonotypes between healthy human individuals. Here immunoSEQ multiplex PCR was the method, and the copy in TCRdb shows in-frame clones only, minus some. The repertoire holds more than 900,000 clones, with around 78% as singletons. V gave up 6 bases and J gave up 4 bases; unmatched junction bases: 5. The CDR3 sequence is 16 residues long. Germline CDR1 SNHLY, CDR2 FYNNEI. The chain carries TRBV2 and TRBJ2-3; 15 nucleotides agree with TRBD2. The sequenced sample consisted of memory CD4+ T cells from PBMCs. Subset meaning: CD45RA-negative fraction. This receptor was identified in a young man in good health. Some clones in this sample may be carry-over from other donors' samples. As DNA, the CDR3 is TGTGCCAGCAGCCTGGGACTAGCGGGAGGATCAGATACGCAGTATTTT. This gives the protein CASSLGLAGGSDTQYF.